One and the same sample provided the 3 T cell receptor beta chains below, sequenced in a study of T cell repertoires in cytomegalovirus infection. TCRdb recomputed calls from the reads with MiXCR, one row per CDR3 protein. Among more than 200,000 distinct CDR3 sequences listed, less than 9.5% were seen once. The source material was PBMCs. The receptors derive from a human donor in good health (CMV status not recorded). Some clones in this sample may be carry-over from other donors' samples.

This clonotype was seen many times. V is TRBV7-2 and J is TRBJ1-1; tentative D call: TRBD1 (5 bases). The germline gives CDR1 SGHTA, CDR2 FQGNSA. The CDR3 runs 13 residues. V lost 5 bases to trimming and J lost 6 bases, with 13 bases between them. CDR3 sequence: CASSLREGPEAFF. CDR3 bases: TGTGCCAGCAGCCTCCGTGAGGGGCCTGAAGCTTTCTTT.

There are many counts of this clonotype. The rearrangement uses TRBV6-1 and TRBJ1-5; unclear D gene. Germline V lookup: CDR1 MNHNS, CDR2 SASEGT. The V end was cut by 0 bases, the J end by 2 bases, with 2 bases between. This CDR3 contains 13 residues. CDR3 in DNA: TGTGCCAGCAGTGAAGCTCGCAATCAGCCCCAGCATTTT. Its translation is CASSEARNQPQHF.

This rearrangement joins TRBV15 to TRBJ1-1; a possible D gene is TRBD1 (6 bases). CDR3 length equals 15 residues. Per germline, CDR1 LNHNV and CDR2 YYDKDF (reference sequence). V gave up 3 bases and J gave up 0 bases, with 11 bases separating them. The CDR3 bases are TGTGCCACCAGCAGTGGACAGCTTGTGAACACTGAAGCTTTCTTT. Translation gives CATSSGQLVNTEAFF.